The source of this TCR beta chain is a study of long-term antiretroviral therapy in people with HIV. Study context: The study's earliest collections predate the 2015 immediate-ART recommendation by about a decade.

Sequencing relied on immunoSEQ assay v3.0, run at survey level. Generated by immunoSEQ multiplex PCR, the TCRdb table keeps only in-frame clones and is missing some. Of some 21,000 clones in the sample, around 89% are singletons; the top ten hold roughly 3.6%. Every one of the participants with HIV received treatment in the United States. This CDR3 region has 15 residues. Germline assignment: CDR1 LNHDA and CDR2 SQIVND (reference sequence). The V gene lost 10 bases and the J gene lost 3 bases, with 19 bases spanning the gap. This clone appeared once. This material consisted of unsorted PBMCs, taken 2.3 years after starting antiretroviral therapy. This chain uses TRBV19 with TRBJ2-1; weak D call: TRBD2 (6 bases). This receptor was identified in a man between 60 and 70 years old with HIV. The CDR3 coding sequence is TGTGCCACTGGCCCCCCAGCTAGCGACTACAATGAGCAGTTCTTC. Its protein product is CATGPPASDYNEQFF. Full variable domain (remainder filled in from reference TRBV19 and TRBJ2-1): DGGITQSPKYLFRKEGQNVTLSCEQNLNHDAMYWYRQDPGQGLRLIYYSQIVNDFQKGDIAEGYSVSREKKESFPLTVTSAQKNPTAFYLCATGPPASDYNEQFFGPGTRLTVL.